The text below deals with one T cell receptor beta chain. As yet, its antigen is unknown. This entry comes from a study of cytotoxic CD8 clonotypes in ibrutinib-treated CLL. Study conclusions and caveats: Baseline-level clonality went beyond age-matched healthy donors and moved in step with circulating CD8+ T-cell counts.

The method was immunoSEQ multiplex PCR; TCRdb's version includes in-frame clones alone and lacks a portion of them. The sample carries about 300,000 clones, approximately 76% recorded once. Germline lookup yields CDR1 SQVTM and CDR2 ANQGSEA. The CDR3 is 14 amino acids. V was cut by 3 bases and J by 4 bases, with 15 bases left in between. The TCR sequence derives from a human donor with chronic lymphocytic leukemia. The J gene is TRBJ1-1, the V gene TRBV29-1, with D hard to call. Sequencing used PBMCs, obtained at disease progression, from a patient treated with ibrutinib. The CDR3 coding sequence is TGCAGCGTTGATGGCGGTCCGTGGGGCACTGAAGCTTTCTTT. It yields the protein CSVDGGPWGTEAFF.